This record looks at one TCR beta chain sequence and its context. Its antigen is currently not known. No base-level quality is on record; no much larger clone is a single base apart. The time point label corresponds to: baseline before first vaccination. Vaccinee samples came from UK trials COV001 and COV002, including a single-blind randomized controlled phase 2/3 trial of AZD1222 (ChAdOx1 nCoV-19) in healthy adults. For TCRbeta chain sequencing, PBMC samples from trial participants were taken at day 0 and at day 28 after the second dose. The CDR3 regions of human TCRbeta chains were analyzed by immunosequencing. As for the original processing: Repertoire TCRs were checked for matches against a reference library of SARS-CoV-2-specific TCRs that had been generated using the MIRA antigen-specificity platform. Breadth was defined as the fraction of unique TCRs that were SARS-CoV-2-associated. Depth was defined as the fraction of total T cells that were SARS-CoV-2-associated. Using the MIRA data, each spike-specific TCR was mapped to the spike region that the TCR reacts to and placed in a CD4 or CD8 class. Log10-transformed breadth and depth values were compared by one-way ANOVA with Sidak's multiple comparisons tests. Not all clones reach the TCRdb copy of this immuneACCESS table, which keeps in-frame sequences only. Checked studies attribute under half of the gap to unresolved V genes and leave the rest unexplained. The DNA gave D and trimming, while V, J and clone size come from that table. The table for this sample lists roughly 180,000 clones; roughly nine tenths of them were counted only once. 1.9% of the sample comes from the top ten.

The trim is 2 bases for V and 5 bases for J, with a gap of 18 bases between the germline ends. The germline V gene (reference sequence) provides CDR1 LNHDA and CDR2 SQIVND. Inclusive of the bounding cysteine and phenylalanine, the CDR3 is 16 residues long. The entry retains the CDR3 DNA only, 48 bases that are in frame from base 1. This entry belongs to a study of T cell responses to AZD1222 COVID-19 vaccine (dated by TCRdb to the early 2020s). Broadly, across the study: AZD1222 recipients whose second dose came at about 4 weeks and those whose second dose came at about 12 weeks were combined into one group, since spike-specific TCR depth and breadth did not differ between the two schedules. TCR sequencing covered over 230 trial participants: about 210 given two doses of AZD1222 and around 26 given two doses of MenACWY control vaccine. Trial participants were enrolled into age subgroups of 18-55, 56-69 and 70-plus years, which contained 148, 28 and 57 TCR-sequenced participants, respectively. General conclusions and limits of the study: After two AZD1222 doses, both the breadth and the depth of spike-specific TCRs were significantly higher than at day 0 and than in MenACWY recipients. Reportedly, close to half of the unique spike-specific TCRs recognized epitopes lying outside the regions that are mutated in the B.1.351 and B.1.1.7 variants. The whole spike protein was spanned by vaccine-associated CD4 TCRs, and dominant responses were seen in regions 160-218 and 743-854. Participants were mostly white British and included more females than males, and it was suggested by the authors that clonal diversity may have been underestimated. Because no samples from the day 14 peak response were available, repertoires could be characterized only after the peak T cell response. Conclusions about previously exposed vaccinees are limited, since just 5 or 6 AZD1222 recipients were seropositive for SARS-CoV-2 at baseline. In the small 56-69-year group, the increase in depth fell short of significance, most likely because of low power.

The sequencing used peripheral blood, collected on day 0 of AZD1222 vaccination. The rearranged chain carries TRBV19 and TRBJ2-5, with a tentative D gene TRBD2 over 7 matching bases. This clonotype originated in an adult in good health. The nucleotide sequence is given as TGTGCCAGTAGTATATTTGCGGGGGCACGAGGGGAGACCCAGTACTTC. The translation is CASSIFAGARGETQYF.